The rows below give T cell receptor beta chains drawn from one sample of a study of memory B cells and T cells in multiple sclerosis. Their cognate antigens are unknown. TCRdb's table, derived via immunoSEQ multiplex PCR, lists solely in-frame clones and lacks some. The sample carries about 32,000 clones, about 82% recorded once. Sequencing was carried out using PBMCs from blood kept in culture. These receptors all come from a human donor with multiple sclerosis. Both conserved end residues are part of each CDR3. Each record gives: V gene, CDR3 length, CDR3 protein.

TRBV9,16,CASSGSTSYTTGELFF
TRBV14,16,CASSPLGTGSNTEAFF
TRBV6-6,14,CASSGTGTALEQYF
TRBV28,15,CASSFLEKLNSPLHF
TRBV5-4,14,CASSFSGAVHEQYF
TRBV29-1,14,CSVTNRLGQNGYTF
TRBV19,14,CASSIGTVTYEQYF
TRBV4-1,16,CASSPNAGGAVEKLFF
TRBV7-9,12,CASTKNTGELFF
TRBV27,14,CASSLLKGTGELFF
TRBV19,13,CASSKQGNYEQYF
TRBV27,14,CASKSDVGGGAQYF
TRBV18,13,CASSPPLNTEAFF
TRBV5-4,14,CASSPGLAWETQYF
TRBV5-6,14,CASSLVRLQFEAFF
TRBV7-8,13,CASSWGLAFEQYF
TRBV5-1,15,CASSLNAGSTDTQYF
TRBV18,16,CASSPGGRGLHQPQHF
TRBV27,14,CASKGTGARDEQYF
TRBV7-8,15,CASALVPQGNYEQYF
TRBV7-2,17,CASSPIYWTANTGELFF
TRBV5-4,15,CASSQDGPGPYEQYF
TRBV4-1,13,CASSLGLNQPQHF
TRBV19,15,CASSRVGFNQETQYF
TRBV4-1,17,CASSQELGTSNGDTQYF
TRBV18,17,CASSPRLAGVPTDTQYF
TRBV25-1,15,CASSLGVDTNEKLFF
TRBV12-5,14,CASGFMQGADIQYF
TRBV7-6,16,CASSPRLRDRADIQYF